The 10 T cell receptor beta chains reported below all come from one sample, sequenced in a study of cytomegalovirus exposure and HLA in healthy donors. TCRdb keeps only in-frame clones here, not all; method: immunoSEQ multiplex PCR. The sample records around 250,000 clones, 90% being singletons. Sequenced: PBMCs. Receptor source: a woman in her late teens or twenties in good health and CMV-seronegative.

V is TRBV9 and J is TRBJ2-5; no clear D. Germline V lookup: CDR1 SGDLS, CDR2 YYNGEE. This CDR3 is 13 amino acids long. The V end was cut by 0 bases, the J end by 5 bases, with 8 bases between. The CDR3 loop is CASSVEESETQYF. CDR3 DNA: TGTGCCAGCAGCGTAGAAGAGTCGGAGACCCAGTACTTC.

The chain employs TRBV5-1 and TRBJ2-7; TRBD1 might be the D (7 bases). The CDR3 length is 16 residues. Trimming took 6 bases from V and 4 from J, leaving 23 bases between them. Germline CDR1 and CDR2: SGHRS and YFSETQ. The CDR3 region has the DNA TGCGCCAGCACCTCGGGGGACAGCGATGGACTTTACGAGCAGTACTTC. Amino acids: CASTSGDSDGLYEQYF.

This sequence joins TRBV2 and TRBJ1-3; D unresolved. The CDR3 covers 13 residues. Between the trimmed V and J ends, which lost 10 bases and 0 bases, there was a span of 10 bases. Per the germline V gene, CDR1 is SNHLY and CDR2 is FYNNEI. The CDR3 DNA sequence: TGTGCCACTACGAGAAGCTCTGGAAACACCATATATTTT. Encoded protein: CATTRSSGNTIYF.

The chain has TRBV6-5 and TRBJ2-1; 10 bases match TRBD1. Per the germline V gene, CDR1 is MNHEY and CDR2 is SVGAGI. The length of the CDR3 is 15 residues. J was trimmed by 5 bases and V by 8 bases; bases with no gene match: 9. The CDR3 loop is CASLPRDRGNNEQFF. The CDR3 DNA is TGTGCCAGCCTCCCCCGGGACAGGGGCAACAATGAGCAGTTCTTC.

This chain connects TRBV7-2 to TRBJ1-5; 7 bases agree with TRBD1. CDR3 length: 15 amino acids. The germline gives CDR1 SGHTA, CDR2 FQGNSA. The V segment lost 1 base and the J segment 6 bases; nucleotides outside the gene matches: 6. DNA of the CDR3: TGTGCCAGCAGCTTAGGACAGGGTCGGAGTCAGCCCCAGCATTTT. Protein: CASSLGQGRSQPQHF.

This clone was seen just once. This chain joins TRBV28 and TRBJ1-1; D possibly corresponds to TRBD1 (6 bases). The ends were cut back, 4 bases at V and 5 bases at J, with 17 bases in the middle. This CDR3 has 15 residues. Germline CDR1 is MDHEN and CDR2 is SYDVKM. The CDR3 coding sequence is TGTGCCAGCAGTTCCGGATCGACAGGATCGACTGAAGCTTTCTTT. Translating gives CASSSGSTGSTEAFF.

This rearrangement joins TRBV18 to TRBJ2-3; a weak D match, TRBD2 (6 bases). Deletions cut 2 bases from V and 5 bases from J, with 17 bases between. CDR1 KGHSH and CDR2 LQKENI come from the germline V gene. This CDR3 comprises 16 residues. The CDR3 DNA sequence: TGTGCCAGCTCACCAGGGGGGAGCCAAAGTGGAGATACGCAGTATTTT. This translates into CASSPGGSQSGDTQYF.

V is TRBV28 and J is TRBJ2-7; 9 positions match TRBD1. This CDR3 has 15 amino acids. Looked up from germline, CDR1 is MDHEN and CDR2 is SYDVKM. The junction had 9 bases not matched to a gene; V was cut back by 7 bases and J by 2 bases. CDR3 bases: TGTGCCAGCACCCAAGGGGGGACAGGGCCCTACGAGCAGTACTTC. It yields the protein CASTQGGTGPYEQYF.

The V call is TRBV18, the J call TRBJ1-1; unclear D gene. Trimming left V 4 bases short and J 1 base short, with 10 bases between. This CDR3 has 14 amino acids. The germline CDR1 and CDR2 sequences are KGHSH and LQKENI. The CDR3 nucleotides read TGTGCCAGCTCACTACAGAAGGCGAACACTGAAGCTTTCTTT. This sequence encodes CASSLQKANTEAFF. Variable domain in full (rest from reference TRBV18 and TRBJ1-1): NAGVMQNPRHLVRRRGQEARLRCSPMKGHSHVYWYRQLPEEGLKFMVYLQKENIIDESGMPKERFSAEFPKEGPSILRIQQVVRGDSAAYFCASSLQKANTEAFFGQGTRLTVV.

This clone appeared a few times. DNA of the CDR3: TGTGCCACCAGCAGAGATTACAGGGAGAGCCAGCCCCAGCATTTT. Amino acids: CATSRDYRESQPQHF. V usage is TRBV15 and J usage is TRBJ1-5; a possible D gene is TRBD1 (6 bases). V gave up 0 bases and J gave up 7 bases, with 13 bases separating them. This CDR3 is 15 amino acids long. CDR1 and CDR2 from the germline V gene are LNHNV and YYDKDF (reference sequence).